These 32 T cell receptor beta chains were all obtained from the same sample, sequenced in a study of shared clonotypes between healthy human individuals. Method: immunoSEQ multiplex PCR; TCRdb's copy keeps in-frame clones and lacks some. The sample holds over a million clones; around 98.5% are singletons and the top ten take about 0.4%. Sequencing input: naive CD4+ T cells sorted from blood. The subset: CD45RA+ positively selected. These receptors all come from a man younger than 40 in good health.

The chain links TRBV2 to TRBJ1-2; D is possibly TRBD1 (6 bases). The V gene lost 8 bases and the J gene lost 5 bases, with 9 bases spanning the gap. Germline values: CDR1 SNHLY, CDR2 FYNNEI. The CDR3 length is 11 residues. The DNA for the CDR3 is TGTGCCAGCGGGGACACTTATGGCTACACCTTC. Its translation is CASGDTYGYTF.

This rearrangement joins TRBV18 to TRBJ1-1; 7 bases are shared with TRBD1. The CDR3 spans 15 residues. Germline values: CDR1 KGHSH, CDR2 LQKENI. J gave up 1 base and V 4 bases, and 6 bases lay outside the gene matches. CDR3 coding DNA: TGTGCCAGCTCACAGGTGGGACAGACGAACACTGAAGCTTTCTTT. Translating gives CASSQVGQTNTEAFF.

The chain uses TRBV6-5 and TRBJ2-5; 8 nucleotides agree with TRBD1. Per germline, CDR1 MNHEY and CDR2 SVGAGI. V shed 6 bases and J 4 bases; nucleotides not matched to a gene: 10. This CDR3 region has 15 residues. CDR3 amino acids: CASSSADRGPETQYF. The DNA of the CDR3 is TGTGCCAGCAGCTCTGCAGACAGGGGTCCAGAGACCCAGTACTTC.

The gene calls are TRBV6-5 and TRBJ2-1; TRBD1 matches 9 bases. V was clipped by 6 bases and J by 7 bases; unmatched bases: 4. Germline loops: CDR1 MNHEY, CDR2 SVGAGI. This CDR3 is 13 amino acids long. CDR3 DNA: TGTGCCAGCAGCTGGGACAGGGTAAATGAGCAGTTCTTC. Translating it yields CASSWDRVNEQFF.

The rearrangement uses TRBV19 and TRBJ2-5, with D possibly TRBD2 on 6 matching bases. The CDR3 totals 14 residues. With 4 bases removed from V and 1 base from J, the gap between germline ends came to 10 bases. The V gene's germline CDR1 is LNHDA and CDR2 SQIVND (reference sequence). In DNA, the CDR3 is TGTGCCAGTAGTAAGGGACTGGTCCAAGAGACCCAGTACTTC. Amino acid sequence: CASSKGLVQETQYF.

The chain is built from TRBV5-1 and TRBJ2-7; no definite D call. The CDR3 is 15 residues long. Trimming stripped 4 bases from V and 2 bases from J, with 16 bases between. CDR1 and CDR2 (germline): SGHRS, YFSETQ. CDR3 amino acids: CASSLDVKVTYEQYF. CDR3 bases: TGCGCCAGCAGCCTGGACGTAAAGGTTACCTACGAGCAGTACTTC. Using reference TRBV5-1 and TRBJ2-7 for the parts outside the CDR3, the full variable domain is KAGVTQTPRYLIKTRGQQVTLSCSPISGHRSVSWYQQTPGQGLQFLFEYFSETQRNKGNFPGRFSGRQFSNSRSEMNVSTLELGDSALYLCASSLDVKVTYEQYFGPGTRLTVT.

This chain's CDR3 is CASSLEGWVGYTF. CDR3 sequence (DNA): TGCGCCAGCAGCTTGGAGGGATGGGTTGGCTACACCTTC. This chain joins TRBV5-1 and TRBJ1-2; no clear D. Germline CDR1 SGHRS, CDR2 YFSETQ. The CDR3 consists of 13 residues. The V gene lost 0 bases and the J gene lost 7 bases, with 10 bases spanning the gap.

The chain has TRBV27 and TRBJ2-7, with 8 bases lining up with TRBD2. Germline V gene data show CDR1 as MNHEY and CDR2 as SMNVEV (reference sequence). The junction had 15 bases not matched to a gene; V was cut back by 11 bases and J by 12 bases. The CDR3 spans 12 residues. The CDR3, as DNA: TGTGCCTCCGGGAGGGACGCGACGAAACCGTACTTC. It is translated as CASGRDATKPYF.

The chain links TRBV5-4 to TRBJ2-1, with TRBD2 matching 9 bases. The CDR3 loop spans 14 amino acids. With V trimmed by 2 bases and J by 5 bases, 2 bases remained unmatched. Germline-derived CDR1 and CDR2 are SGHNT and YYREEE (reference sequence). CDR3: CASSFRLADNEQFF. DNA of the CDR3: TGTGCCAGCAGCTTCAGACTAGCGGACAATGAGCAGTTCTTC.

V usage is TRBV7-9 and J usage is TRBJ2-5; 9 nucleotides line up with TRBD2. CDR3 length: 14 residues. V shed 6 bases, J shed 4 bases, and the junction held 6 bases outside the gene matches. Germline assignment: CDR1 SEHNR and CDR2 FQNEAQ (reference sequence). The CDR3 nucleotides read TGTGCCAGCAGAAGTAGCGGGAGTTTAGAGACCCAGTACTTC. Residues: CASRSSGSLETQYF.

The V gene is TRBV27, the J gene TRBJ2-1, with D possibly being TRBD2 (7 bases). The germline V gene encodes CDR1 MNHEY and CDR2 SMNVEV (reference sequence). This CDR3 spans 18 amino acids. The V and J ends lost 6 bases and 0 bases respectively, with 21 bases between them. The CDR3 coding sequence is TGTGCCAGCAGGGTCTTAGGGGGGGGCCTTAGCTCCTACAATGAGCAGTTCTTC. It is translated as CASRVLGGGLSSYNEQFF.

The CDR3 sequence is CASSRLSPANTGELFF. The CDR3 DNA reads TGCGCCAGCAGCAGGTTATCTCCGGCGAACACCGGGGAGCTGTTTTTT. The chain employs TRBV5-1 and TRBJ2-2; no firm D call. V was shortened by 4 bases and J by 0 bases, with 13 bases between the two germline ends. This CDR3 comprises 16 residues. The V gene's germline CDR1 is SGHRS and CDR2 YFSETQ.

Details on this clone: This sample also contains other DNA sequences that code for the same CDR3. This rearrangement joins TRBV9 to TRBJ2-5; D is ambiguous. CDR3 length: 13 residues. Germline loops: CDR1 SGDLS, CDR2 YYNGEE. Trimming took off 0 bases at V and 0 bases at J, with 3 bases between the two ends. The CDR3 sequence: CASSVDNQETQYF. In nucleotides, the CDR3 is TGTGCCAGCAGCGTAGACAACCAAGAGACCCAGTACTTC.

The chain uses TRBV7-9 and TRBJ2-3, with 9 positions matching TRBD2. The CDR3 is 15 residues long. Germline CDR1 SEHNR, CDR2 FQNEAQ (reference sequence). This CDR3 is CAETLSGSQTDTQYF. In DNA, the CDR3 is TGTGCAGAAACTCTTAGCGGGAGTCAGACAGATACGCAGTATTTT. Looking up the rest from reference TRBV7-9 and TRBJ2-3 gives the full variable domain: DTGVSQNPRHKITKRGQNVTFRCDPISEHNRLYWYRQTLGQGPEFLTYFQNEAQLEKSRLLSDRFSAERPKGSFSTLEIQRTEQGDSAMYLCAETLSGSQTDTQYFGPGTRLTVL.

The V call is TRBV2, the J call TRBJ1-5; no definite D call. CDR3 length equals 13 residues. The germline V gene encodes CDR1 SNHLY and CDR2 FYNNEI. V was shortened by 7 bases and J by 3 bases, with 10 bases between the two germline ends. The CDR3 here is CASKAGSNQPQHF. CDR3 DNA: TGTGCCAGCAAGGCAGGATCCAATCAGCCCCAGCATTTT.

This chain connects TRBV19 to TRBJ2-3; D remains unclear. Germline assignment: CDR1 LNHDA and CDR2 SQIVND (reference sequence). This CDR3 has 13 amino acids. V dropped 0 bases and J dropped 3 bases, with 4 bases sitting between them. DNA of the CDR3: TGTGCCAGTAGTATAGATGGGACAGATACGCAGTATTTT. As protein: CASSIDGTDTQYF.

The chain combines TRBV28 with TRBJ1-2; D unresolved. CDR1 MDHEN and CDR2 SYDVKM come from the germline V gene. This CDR3 contains 15 residues. V lost 4 bases and J lost 5, with 17 bases in between. The CDR3 nucleotides read TGTGCCAGCAGTTCCTTTCCGTGGAAGGTTTATGGCTACACCTTC. This codes for CASSSFPWKVYGYTF.

This sequence joins TRBV7-9 and TRBJ2-1, with TRBD2 as a possible D gene (5 bases). The CDR3 has 15 amino acids. The germline V and J ends were trimmed by 6 bases and 0 bases, with 12 bases remaining between them. The germline CDR1 and CDR2 sequences are SEHNR and FQNEAQ (reference sequence). The DNA of the CDR3 is TGTGCCAGCAGGCGACCGGGAAACTCCTACAATGAGCAGTTCTTC. This sequence encodes CASRRPGNSYNEQFF.

The V gene is TRBV29-1, the J gene TRBJ1-2; possibly TRBD1 for D (5 bases). This CDR3 is 10 amino acids long. The V end lost 6 bases, the J end lost 8 bases, and 10 bases lay between the germline ends. The V gene's germline CDR1 is SQVTM and CDR2 ANQGSEA. CDR3 amino acids: CSVPGGGYTF. CDR3 bases: TGCAGCGTCCCCGGGGGAGGCTACACCTTC.

The CDR3 sequence: CASSHLTVNGYTF. In nucleotides, the CDR3 is TGTGCCAGCTCTCACTTAACAGTCAATGGCTACACCTTC. The V and J genes are TRBV18 and TRBJ1-2; D call uncertain. Germline V gives CDR1 KGHSH, CDR2 LQKENI. This CDR3 spans 13 amino acids. Trimming left V 6 bases short and J 6 bases short, with 14 bases between. The variable domain in full, completed from reference TRBV18 and TRBJ1-2, reads NAGVMQNPRHLVRRRGQEARLRCSPMKGHSHVYWYRQLPEEGLKFMVYLQKENIIDESGMPKERFSAEFPKEGPSILRIQQVVRGDSAAYFCASSHLTVNGYTFGSGTRLTVV.

V usage is TRBV6-1 and J usage is TRBJ2-1; D uncertain. V shed 7 bases and J shed 0 bases, with 7 bases lying between them. The CDR3 is 13 amino acids. From germline, CDR1 is MNHNS and CDR2 SASEGT. DNA for the CDR3: TGTGCCAGCAACAGTAACTCCTACAATGAGCAGTTCTTC. It encodes CASNSNSYNEQFF.

With respect to this clone: An end of the junction does not agree with germline; a read error may underlie this. The chain is built from TRBV7-7 and TRBJ2-5; D gene unclear. Per germline, CDR1 SSHAT and CDR2 FNYEAQ (reference sequence). CDR3 length: 13 residues. For the CDR3, the DNA is TGTGCTAGCAGCTCACAGCGTCAAGAGACCCAGTACTTC. Its protein product is CASSSQRQETQYF.

The rearrangement joins TRBV18 to TRBJ1-4; 10 nucleotides align to TRBD1. The CDR3 length is 16 residues. CDR1 is KGHSH and CDR2 is LQKENI in the germline V gene. The V gene end was trimmed by 3 bases and the J gene end by 6 bases; junction bases not matched to a gene: 7. This CDR3 is CASSPSWTGGDEKLFF. The CDR3 DNA reads TGTGCCAGCTCACCCTCCTGGACAGGGGGGGATGAAAAACTGTTTTTT.

The chain couples TRBV7-8 to TRBJ2-5; D is unclear. In germline, CDR1 is SGHVS, CDR2 FQNEAQ. V shed 1 base and J shed 5 bases, with 11 bases lying between them. There are 14 residues in the CDR3. This CDR3 is CASSLGMKLETQYF. In DNA, the CDR3 is TGTGCCAGCAGCTTAGGCATGAAGTTGGAGACCCAGTACTTC. The whole variable domain, remainder taken from reference TRBV7-8 and TRBJ2-5, is GAGVSQSPRYKVAKRGQDVALRCDPISGHVSLFWYQQALGQGPEFLTYFQNEAQLDKSGLPSDRFFAERPEGSVSTLKIQRTQQEDSAVYLCASSLGMKLETQYFGPGTRLLVL.

This chain joins TRBV11-2 and TRBJ2-7; TRBD1 matches at 9 bases. There are 17 residues in the CDR3. The germline CDR1 and CDR2 sequences are SGHAT and FQNNGV. Germline trimming cut 3 bases from V and 6 bases from J; bases unmatched to any gene: 15. The DNA of the CDR3 is TGTGCCAGCAGCTTTTCACAGGGGGCACCGCCCTTCGGCGAGCAGTACTTC. Translation gives CASSFSQGAPPFGEQYF. Complete variable domain (other parts from reference TRBV11-2 and TRBJ2-7): EAGVAQSPRYKIIEKRQSVAFWCNPISGHATLYWYQQILGQGPKLLIQFQNNGVVDDSQLPKDRFSAERLKGVDSTLKIQPAKLEDSAVYLCASSFSQGAPPFGEQYFGPGTRLTVT.

In the case of this clone: Other DNA sequences in the same sample also yield this CDR3. The chain joins TRBV18 to TRBJ2-3; D not certain. The CDR3 is 13 residues long. V was trimmed by 4 bases and J by 1 base, leaving 6 bases between them. The germline V gene has CDR1 KGHSH and CDR2 LQKENI. CDR3 sequence reads: CASSLRGTDTQYF. DNA for the CDR3: TGTGCCAGCTCACTTCGAGGCACAGATACGCAGTATTTT.

This clone was picked up one time. This rearrangement joins TRBV18 to TRBJ2-7; 7 nucleotides match TRBD1. Unmatched junction bases numbered 3, after V lost 4 bases and J lost 0 bases. Germline assignment: CDR1 KGHSH and CDR2 LQKENI. There are 14 residues in the CDR3. This chain's CDR3 is CASSRDRNSYEQYF. CDR3 DNA sequence: TGTGCCAGCTCACGGGACAGAAACTCCTACGAGCAGTACTTC.

This chain joins TRBV7-8 and TRBJ2-7; D possibly corresponds to TRBD1 (5 bases). CDR3 length equals 14 residues. Trimming pared 1 base from V and 4 bases from J, leaving 11 bases between. Germline values: CDR1 SGHVS, CDR2 FQNEAQ. The chain's CDR3 is CASSLEPGNYEQYF. CDR3 in DNA: TGTGCCAGCAGCTTAGAGCCAGGGAATTACGAGCAGTACTTC.

On this clone itself: Other nucleotide sequences from this sample produce the same CDR3. J is TRBJ1-2 and V is TRBV28, with a weak D call TRBD1 (5 bases). Germline assignment: CDR1 MDHEN and CDR2 SYDVKM. The CDR3 contains 15 residues. V gave up 3 bases and J gave up 0 bases, with 11 bases separating them. CDR3 sequence reads: CASSLGGAPNYGYTF. The CDR3 DNA reads as TGTGCCAGCAGTTTGGGAGGGGCCCCTAACTATGGCTACACCTTC.

Turning to this clone: The same CDR3 can be traced to other DNA sequences in this sample. This chain joins TRBV18 and TRBJ1-5; D perhaps matches TRBD1 (6 bases). The V end was cut by 2 bases, the J end by 4 bases, with 9 bases between. This CDR3 is 14 amino acids long. Germline V gives CDR1 KGHSH, CDR2 LQKENI. CDR3: CASSPADSNQPQHF. Here the CDR3 DNA reads TGTGCCAGCTCACCAGCGGACAGTAATCAGCCCCAGCATTTT.

The chain links TRBV7-8 to TRBJ2-1; 8 bases agree with TRBD1. Germline CDR1 and CDR2: SGHVS and FQNEAQ. CDR3 length: 13 amino acids. Trimming at V came to 5 bases and at J to 10 bases, leaving 7 bases not matched to a gene. The CDR3 DNA follows: TGTGCCAGCAGCATGGACAGGGTTAGGGAGCAGTTCTTC. It translates to CASSMDRVREQFF.

The rearrangement uses TRBV18 and TRBJ2-3, with 7 bases identical to TRBD1. Trimming at V came to 4 bases and at J to 5 bases, leaving 6 bases not matched to a gene. Germline V gives CDR1 KGHSH, CDR2 LQKENI. This CDR3 is built from 14 residues. The CDR3 sequence: CASSLFRGRDTQYF. In nucleotides, the CDR3 is TGTGCCAGCTCACTGTTTAGGGGGCGAGATACGCAGTATTTT.